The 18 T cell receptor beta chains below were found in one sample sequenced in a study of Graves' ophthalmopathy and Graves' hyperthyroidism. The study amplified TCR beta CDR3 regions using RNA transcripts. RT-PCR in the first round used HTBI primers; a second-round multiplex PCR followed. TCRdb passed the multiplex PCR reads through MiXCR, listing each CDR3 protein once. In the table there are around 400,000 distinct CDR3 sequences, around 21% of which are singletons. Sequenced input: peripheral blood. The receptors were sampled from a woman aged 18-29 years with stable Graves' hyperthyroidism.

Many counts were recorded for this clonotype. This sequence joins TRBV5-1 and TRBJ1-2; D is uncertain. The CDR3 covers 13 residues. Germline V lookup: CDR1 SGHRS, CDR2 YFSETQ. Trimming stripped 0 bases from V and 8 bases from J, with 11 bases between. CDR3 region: CASSLGPRRGYTF. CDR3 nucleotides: TGCGCCAGCAGCTTGGGTCCCAGGAGAGGCTACACCTTC.

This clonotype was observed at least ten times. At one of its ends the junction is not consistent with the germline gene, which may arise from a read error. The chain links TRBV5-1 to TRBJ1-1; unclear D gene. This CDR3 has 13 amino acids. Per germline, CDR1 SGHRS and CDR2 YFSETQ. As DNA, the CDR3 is TGCGCCAGCAGCTTGTATCTTGGCAGTGAAGCTCTCTTT. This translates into CASSLYLGSEALF.

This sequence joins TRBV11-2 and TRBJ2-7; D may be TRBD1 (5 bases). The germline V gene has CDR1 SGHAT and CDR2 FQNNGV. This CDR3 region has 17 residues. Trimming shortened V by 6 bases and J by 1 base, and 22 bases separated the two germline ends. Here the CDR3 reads CASRNHLLTALSYEQYF. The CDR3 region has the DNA TGTGCCAGCAGAAACCATCTTTTGACAGCCCTATCCTACGAGCAGTACTTC.

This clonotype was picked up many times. CDR3 nucleotide sequence: TGTGCCAGCAGTGAAAACACGATACTGGACTCACCCCTCCACTTT. As protein: CASSENTILDSPLHF. The chain carries TRBV6-1 and TRBJ1-6; D is unclear. V was shortened by 2 bases and J by 10 bases, with 15 bases between the two germline ends. Germline V gives CDR1 MNHNS, CDR2 SASEGT. The CDR3 consists of 15 residues.

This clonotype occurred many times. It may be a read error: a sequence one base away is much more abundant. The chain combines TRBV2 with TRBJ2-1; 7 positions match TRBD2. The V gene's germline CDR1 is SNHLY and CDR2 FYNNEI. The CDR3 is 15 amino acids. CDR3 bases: TGTGCCAGCAGTGAACGGCGACTAGCCTACAATGAGAAGTTCTTC. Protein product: CASSERRLAYNEKFF.

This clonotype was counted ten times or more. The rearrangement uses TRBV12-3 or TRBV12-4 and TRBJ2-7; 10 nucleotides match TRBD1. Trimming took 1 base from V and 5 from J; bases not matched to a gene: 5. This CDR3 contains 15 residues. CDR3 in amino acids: CASSLVTGGKNEQYF. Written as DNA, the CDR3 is TGTGCCAGCAGTTTAGTGACAGGGGGCAAAAACGAGCAGTACTTC.

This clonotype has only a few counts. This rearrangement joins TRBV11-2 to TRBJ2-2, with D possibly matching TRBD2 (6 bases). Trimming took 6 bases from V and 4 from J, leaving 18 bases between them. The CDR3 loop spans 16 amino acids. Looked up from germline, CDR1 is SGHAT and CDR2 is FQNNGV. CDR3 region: CASSTPGGRGTGELFF. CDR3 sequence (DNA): TGTGCCAGCAGTACCCCCGGTGGGCGGGGCACCGGGGAGCTGTTTTTT.

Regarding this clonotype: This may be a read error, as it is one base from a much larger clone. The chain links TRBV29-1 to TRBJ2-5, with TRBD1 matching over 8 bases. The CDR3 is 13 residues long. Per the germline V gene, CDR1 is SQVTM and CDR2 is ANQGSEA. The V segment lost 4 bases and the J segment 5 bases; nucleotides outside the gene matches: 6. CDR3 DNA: TGCAGCGTTGGGGGGACAGGCTGGGAGACCCAGTACTTC. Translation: CSVGGTGWETQYF.

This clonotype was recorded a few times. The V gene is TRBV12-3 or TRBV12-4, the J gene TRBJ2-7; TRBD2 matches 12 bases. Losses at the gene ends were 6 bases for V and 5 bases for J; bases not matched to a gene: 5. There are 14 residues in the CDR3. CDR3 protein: CASRLAGGPNEQYF. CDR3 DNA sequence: TGTGCCAGCAGGCTAGCGGGGGGGCCGAACGAGCAGTACTTC.

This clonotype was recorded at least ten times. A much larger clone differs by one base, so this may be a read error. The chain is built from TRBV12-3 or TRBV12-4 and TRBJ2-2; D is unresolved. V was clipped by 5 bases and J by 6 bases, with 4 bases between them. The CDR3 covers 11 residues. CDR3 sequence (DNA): TGTGCCAGCAGTCACTCCGGGGAGCTGTTTTTT. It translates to CASSHSGELFF.

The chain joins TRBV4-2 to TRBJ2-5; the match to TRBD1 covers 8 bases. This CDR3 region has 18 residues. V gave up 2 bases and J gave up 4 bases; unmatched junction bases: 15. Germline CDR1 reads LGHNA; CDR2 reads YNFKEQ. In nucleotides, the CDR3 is TGTGCCAGCAGCCAATTGAGCTCCGCAGGGGGCGGGGCAGAGACCCAGTACTTC. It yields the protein CASSQLSSAGGGAETQYF.

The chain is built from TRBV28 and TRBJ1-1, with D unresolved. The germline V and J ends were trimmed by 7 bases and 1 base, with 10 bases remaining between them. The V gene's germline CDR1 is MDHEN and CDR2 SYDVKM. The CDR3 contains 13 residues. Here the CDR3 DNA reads TGTGCCAGCACCGCCCGGCGGAACACTGAAGCTTTCTTT. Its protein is CASTARRNTEAFF.

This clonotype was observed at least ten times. This CDR3 is CASSFRTGGFGETQYF. The CDR3 DNA reads as TGTGCCAGCAGTTTCCGGACAGGGGGGTTCGGGGAGACCCAGTACTTC. The J gene is TRBJ2-5, the V gene TRBV12-3 or TRBV12-4; TRBD1 matches at 10 bases. The V and J ends lost 3 bases and 5 bases, in that order; junction bases with no gene match: 9. The CDR3 is made up of 16 amino acids.

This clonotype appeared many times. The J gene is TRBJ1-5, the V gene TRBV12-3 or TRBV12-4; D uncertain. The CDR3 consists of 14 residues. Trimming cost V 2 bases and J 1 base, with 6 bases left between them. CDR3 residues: CASSLIGSNQPQHF. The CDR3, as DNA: TGTGCCAGCAGTTTAATAGGGAGCAATCAGCCCCAGCATTTT.

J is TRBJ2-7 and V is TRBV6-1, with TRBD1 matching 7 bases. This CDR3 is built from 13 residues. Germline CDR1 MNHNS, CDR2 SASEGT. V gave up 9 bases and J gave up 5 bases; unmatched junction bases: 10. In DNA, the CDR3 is TGTGCCAGTAATCACAGGGGTGCGAACGAGCAGTACTTC. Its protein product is CASNHRGANEQYF.

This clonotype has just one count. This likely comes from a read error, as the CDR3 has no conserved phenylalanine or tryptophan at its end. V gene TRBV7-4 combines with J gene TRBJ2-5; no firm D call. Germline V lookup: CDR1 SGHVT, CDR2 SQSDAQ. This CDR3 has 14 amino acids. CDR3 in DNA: TGTGCCAGCAGCTTAGTAGGAGACCAAGAGTCCCAGTACTGC. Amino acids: CASSLVGDQESQYC.

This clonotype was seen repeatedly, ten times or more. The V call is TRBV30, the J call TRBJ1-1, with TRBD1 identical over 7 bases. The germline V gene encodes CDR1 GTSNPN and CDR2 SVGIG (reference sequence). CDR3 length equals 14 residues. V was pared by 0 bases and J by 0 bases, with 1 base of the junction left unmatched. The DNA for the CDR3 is TGTGCCTGGAGTGTGGGACAGATGAACACTGAAGCTTTCTTT. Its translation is CAWSVGQMNTEAFF.

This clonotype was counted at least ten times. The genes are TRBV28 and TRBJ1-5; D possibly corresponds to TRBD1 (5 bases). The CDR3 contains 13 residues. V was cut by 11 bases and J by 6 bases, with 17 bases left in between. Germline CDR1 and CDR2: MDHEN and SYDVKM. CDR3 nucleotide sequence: TGTGCCGCCTCTTTAGGGGCGCGTCAGCCCCAGCATTTT. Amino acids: CAASLGARQPQHF.